This T cell receptor (beta chain) stems from a study of T cells in localized non-small cell lung cancer. CDR3 size: 14 residues. CDR1 and CDR2 (germline): SGHRS, YFSETQ. With 0 bases removed from V and 6 bases from J, the gap between germline ends came to 10 bases. Overall study findings and caveats: Uninvolved adjacent lung showed higher T cell clonality than tumor. Detection in adjacent lung was observed for a median around 50 of the top 100 tumor clones. Greater blood T cell density accompanied longer overall survival. Sequencing involved a lone tumor region, leaving heterogeneity possible.

On this clone: Its antigen remains unknown.

The repertoire was sequenced with immunoSEQ multiplex PCR; TCRdb's copy has only in-frame clones and lacks some. Here the sample spans roughly 38,000 clones, 88% being singletons. The source is a woman aged 40 to 75 with stage I lung adenocarcinoma. This specimen consisted of peripheral blood, obtained before any cancer treatment. The chain is built from TRBV5-1 and TRBJ2-1; D is undetermined. The CDR3 reads CASSLARVGNEQFF. As DNA, the CDR3 is TGCGCCAGCAGCTTGGCCCGGGTCGGCAATGAGCAGTTCTTC.